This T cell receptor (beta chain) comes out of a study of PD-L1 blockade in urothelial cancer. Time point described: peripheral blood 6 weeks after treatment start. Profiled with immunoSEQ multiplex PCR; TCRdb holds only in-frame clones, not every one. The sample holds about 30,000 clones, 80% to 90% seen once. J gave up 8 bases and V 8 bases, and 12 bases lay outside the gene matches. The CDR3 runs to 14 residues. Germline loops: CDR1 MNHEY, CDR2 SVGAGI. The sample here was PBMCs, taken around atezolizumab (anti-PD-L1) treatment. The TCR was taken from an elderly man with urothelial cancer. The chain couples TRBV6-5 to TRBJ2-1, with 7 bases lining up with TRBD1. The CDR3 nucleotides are TGTGCCAGCCACAGACAGGGACACCCGGATGAGCAGTTCTTC. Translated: CASHRQGHPDEQFF.